The 19 T cell receptor beta chains in this list originate from one sample, sequenced in a study of T cells in Graves' hyperthyroidism and ophthalmopathy. Researchers took RNA transcripts and amplified the TCR beta CDR3 regions from them. The TCR CDR3 first-round RT-PCR relied on the HTBI primer set. TCRdb re-derived calls from the multiplex PCR reads in MiXCR, one entry per CDR3 protein. Of around 530,000 distinct CDR3 sequences in the sample, 17% are singletons; the top ten hold roughly 15%. Sample: blood. All receptors come from a woman aged 18-29 years with Graves' ophthalmopathy.

This clonotype was seen at least ten times. The rearrangement joins TRBV30 to TRBJ2-1; D gene uncertain. Trimming took 1 base from V and 3 from J, leaving 7 bases between them. This CDR3 region has 13 residues. CDR1 is GTSNPN, CDR2 SVGIG, per germline (reference sequence). This CDR3 reads CAWSAPFYNEQFF. The CDR3 region has the DNA TGTGCCTGGAGTGCCCCCTTCTACAATGAGCAGTTCTTC.

This clonotype was seen repeatedly, ten times or more. This rearrangement joins TRBV7-2 to TRBJ1-2; no reliable D call. The CDR3 runs 16 residues. Trimming took 1 base from V and 4 from J, leaving 16 bases between them. Germline loops: CDR1 SGHTA, CDR2 FQGNSA. The CDR3 DNA follows: TGTGCCAGCAGCTTAGATCGGGCAGCCGGCTCCTATGGCTACACCTTC. This encodes CASSLDRAAGSYGYTF.

Ten or more counts support this clonotype. This chain uses TRBV3-1 with TRBJ1-1; D unresolved. CDR1 and CDR2 (germline): LGHDT, YNNKEL (reference sequence). V was clipped by 4 bases and J by 1 base, with 10 bases between them. The CDR3 has 14 amino acids. DNA of the CDR3: TGTGCCAGCAGCCCTCAGGCAAAGAACACTGAAGCTTTCTTT. Translated: CASSPQAKNTEAFF. Using reference TRBV3-1 and TRBJ1-1 for the parts outside the CDR3, the full variable domain is DTAVSQTPKYLVTQMGNDKSIKCEQNLGHDTMYWYKQDSKKFLKIMFSYNNKELIINETVPNRFSPKSPDKAHLNLHINSLELGDSAVYFCASSPQAKNTEAFFGQGTRLTVV.

The table lists this clonotype with a few counts. V and J are TRBV27 and TRBJ1-6; maybe TRBD1 (5 bases). The CDR3 is 15 amino acids. Per germline, CDR1 MNHEY and CDR2 SMNVEV (reference sequence). V dropped 3 bases and J dropped 4 bases, with 10 bases sitting between them. Here the CDR3 DNA reads TGTGCCAGCAGTTTCAGGGTGCGGTATAATTCACCCCTCCACTTT. Translating gives CASSFRVRYNSPLHF.

There are a few counts of this clonotype. The chain has TRBV30 and TRBJ2-7, with 8 bases lining up with TRBD1. CDR1 and CDR2 from the germline V gene are GTSNPN and SVGIG (reference sequence). This CDR3 comprises 14 residues. J gave up 6 bases and V 0 bases, and 7 bases lay outside the gene matches. The CDR3 region has the DNA TGTGCCTGGAGTGTACCTGGACAGGGTTCCGAGCAGTACTTC. As protein: CAWSVPGQGSEQYF.

This clonotype was found many times. V is TRBV7-4 and J is TRBJ1-1; possible D gene TRBD1, 6 bases. Germline lookup yields CDR1 SGHVT and CDR2 SQSDAQ. The V and J ends lost 6 bases and 8 bases respectively, with 13 bases between them. CDR3 length: 12 amino acids. The CDR3 reads CASRTTGGEAFF. The CDR3 nucleotides read TGTGCCAGCAGAACGACAGGCGGCGAAGCTTTCTTT.

This clonotype was seen at least ten times. The CDR3 loop is CAISEAQGASNQPQHF. CDR3 DNA sequence: TGTGCCATCAGTGAAGCCCAGGGGGCCAGCAATCAGCCCCAGCATTTT. This sequence joins TRBV10-3 and TRBJ1-5; TRBD1 matches at 8 bases. V trimming: 3 bases; J trimming: 1 base; junction bases outside the gene matches: 5. This CDR3 is built from 16 residues. Germline loops: CDR1 ENHRY, CDR2 SYGVKD.

This clonotype has ten or more counts. The CDR3 sequence is CASSSLRDRVGNTIYF. CDR3 nucleotide sequence: TGTGCCAGCAGCTCCCTCAGAGACAGGGTCGGAAACACCATATATTTT. This rearrangement joins TRBV11-2 to TRBJ1-3; 7 nucleotides agree with TRBD1. Per germline, CDR1 SGHAT and CDR2 FQNNGV. The V segment lost 4 bases and the J segment 4 bases; nucleotides outside the gene matches: 10. This CDR3 contains 16 residues.

This chain uses TRBV5-1 with TRBJ2-5; possibly TRBD1 or TRBD2 for D (5 bases each). Looked up from germline, CDR1 is SGHRS and CDR2 is YFSETQ. The CDR3 is 14 amino acids. The V end was cut by 0 bases, the J end by 5 bases, with 11 bases between. CDR3 nucleotides: TGCGCCAGCAGCTTGGCAGGGACCTCCGAGACCCAGTACTTC. Encoded protein: CASSLAGTSETQYF. Full variable domain (remainder filled in from reference TRBV5-1 and TRBJ2-5): KAGVTQTPRYLIKTRGQQVTLSCSPISGHRSVSWYQQTPGQGLQFLFEYFSETQRNKGNFPGRFSGRQFSNSRSEMNVSTLELGDSALYLCASSLAGTSETQYFGPGTRLLVL.

This clonotype occurred a few times. The chain has TRBV5-1 and TRBJ2-1, with D possibly matching TRBD1 (7 bases). Germline values: CDR1 SGHRS, CDR2 YFSETQ. The CDR3 is 13 amino acids. The ends were cut back, 7 bases at V and 5 bases at J, with 13 bases in the middle. The CDR3 coding sequence is TGCGCCAGCCGGAGGGGGCTTGACAATGAGCAGTTCTTC. Its protein is CASRRGLDNEQFF.

Many counts were recorded for this clonotype. The chain has TRBV10-3 and TRBJ2-1; TRBD1 matches at 10 bases. Trimming cost V 8 bases and J 3 bases; bases outside gene matches: 7. CDR1 is ENHRY and CDR2 is SYGVKD in the germline V gene. The CDR3 covers 15 residues. CDR3 sequence (DNA): TGTGCCATCCGTTCGGGGACAGGGGTCTACAATGAGCAGTTCTTC. Residues: CAIRSGTGVYNEQFF.

This clonotype has ten or more counts. This chain joins TRBV30 and TRBJ2-5; 9 bases are shared with TRBD2. Germline loops: CDR1 GTSNPN, CDR2 SVGIG (reference sequence). Trimming removed 3 bases from V and 3 bases from J; junction bases left unmatched: 5. The CDR3 is 14 amino acids. CDR3 in amino acids: CAWRTSGVKETQYF. The CDR3 DNA is TGTGCCTGGAGGACTAGCGGCGTGAAAGAGACCCAGTACTTC. Combining the CDR3 with reference TRBV30 and TRBJ2-5 gives the whole variable domain SQTIHQWPATLVQPVGSPLSLECTVEGTSNPNLYWYRQAAGRGLQLLFYSVGIGQISSEVPQNLSASRPQDRQFILSSKKLLLSDSGFYLCAWRTSGVKETQYFGPGTRLLVL.

Worth noting for this clonotype: A read error may explain this, as a much larger clone is one base away. The chain combines TRBV7-2 with TRBJ2-7; D is perhaps TRBD2 (5 bases). Per germline, CDR1 SGHTA and CDR2 FQGNSA. CDR3 length: 16 residues. CDR3 region: CASSLASLVSPYGQYF. CDR3 DNA sequence: TGTGCCAGCAGCTTAGCCTCACTAGTTTCCCCCTACGGGCAGTACTTC.

This clonotype has a count of ten or more. The chain employs TRBV28 and TRBJ2-7, with 7 positions matching TRBD2. The CDR3 is made up of 18 amino acids. The trim removed 0 bases at V and 5 bases at J, leaving 16 bases unmatched. The germline V gene has CDR1 MDHEN and CDR2 SYDVKM. The CDR3 reads CASSLWRGGDPARHEQYF. The CDR3 region has the DNA TGTGCCAGCAGTTTATGGAGGGGAGGGGACCCTGCCCGCCACGAGCAGTACTTC.

The chain recombines TRBV2 with TRBJ2-7; 13 nucleotides agree with TRBD2. The CDR3 is made up of 14 amino acids. V lost 6 bases and J lost 8; bases outside the gene matches: 7. Germline CDR1 SNHLY, CDR2 FYNNEI. The CDR3 coding sequence is TGTGCCAGCAGCGGGGGACTAGCGGGAACCAAGCAGTACTTC. Its protein product is CASSGGLAGTKQYF. Full variable domain (remainder filled in from reference TRBV2 and TRBJ2-7): EPEVTQTPSHQVTQMGQEVILRCVPISNHLYFYWYRQILGQKVEFLVSFYNNEISEKSEIFDDQFSVERPDGSNFTLKIRSTKLEDSAMYFCASSGGLAGTKQYFGPGTRLTVT.

The V call is TRBV28, the J call TRBJ2-7; 10 bases match TRBD1. The CDR3 is made up of 15 amino acids. Losses at the gene ends were 8 bases for V and 5 bases for J; bases not matched to a gene: 12. CDR1 is MDHEN and CDR2 is SYDVKM in the germline V gene. The CDR3 sequence is CASGTTGTGAHEQYF. In DNA, the CDR3 is TGTGCCAGCGGTACAACCGGGACAGGGGCCCACGAGCAGTACTTC.

This clonotype was recorded many times. The chain has TRBV4-3 and TRBJ2-1; TRBD2 matches at 9 bases. Trimming took 0 bases from V and 0 from J; bases not matched to a gene: 6. CDR1 and CDR2 (germline): LGHNA, YSLEER. The CDR3 loop spans 18 amino acids. The CDR3 nucleotides read TGCGCCAGCAGCCAAGATACTAGCGGGCCTAGCTCCTACAATGAGCAGTTCTTC. It is translated as CASSQDTSGPSSYNEQFF.

Comments on this clonotype: One end of the junction varies from germline; a read error may be responsible. This rearrangement joins TRBV15 to TRBJ1-5, with TRBD1 matching over 9 bases. The CDR3 sequence is 15 residues long. Germline CDR1 is LNHNV and CDR2 is YYDKDF (reference sequence). The CDR3 region is CAASSWDRENQPQHF. The CDR3 nucleotides are TGTGCCGCCAGTTCCTGGGACAGGGAAAATCAGCCCCAGCATTTT. Full variable domain (missing parts from reference TRBV15 and TRBJ1-5): DAMVIQNPRYQVTQFGKPVTLSCSQTLNHNVMYWYQQKSSQAPKLLFHYYDKDFNNEADTPDNFQSRRPNTSFCFLDIRSPGLGDTAMYLCAASSWDRENQPQHFGDGTRLSIL.

This clonotype was found many times. J is TRBJ2-1 and V is TRBV2; D tentatively reads TRBD1 or TRBD2 (5 bases each). Germline-derived CDR1 and CDR2 are SNHLY and FYNNEI. Trimming shortened V by 6 bases and J by 10 bases, and 13 bases separated the two germline ends. This CDR3 comprises 12 residues. The CDR3 region has the DNA TGTGCCAGCAGCGTCCGAGGGACGGAGCAGTTCTTC. Its protein is CASSVRGTEQFF.